Below, 17 T cell receptor beta chains from the same sample are listed, as sequenced in a study of cytomegalovirus exposure and HLA in healthy donors. Clones were sequenced by immunoSEQ multiplex PCR, and TCRdb holds only the in-frame ones, with some missing. The table includes under 400,000 clones, approximately 91% detected once. The sample taken for sequencing was PBMCs. The source of these receptors is a man in his thirties or forties in good health and CMV-seronegative.

The chain combines TRBV6-5 with TRBJ2-1, with D unresolved. The V gene lost 0 bases and the J gene lost 9 bases, with 12 bases spanning the gap. The CDR3 sequence is 14 residues long. Germline V lookup: CDR1 MNHEY, CDR2 SVGAGI. The CDR3 DNA sequence: TGTGCCAGCAGTTACTCGATGGTCGGTAGTGAGCAGTTCTTC. Translation: CASSYSMVGSEQFF.

This chain connects TRBV30 to TRBJ1-2; perhaps TRBD1 as D (6 bases). The CDR3 covers 13 residues. The germline V gene has CDR1 GTSNPN and CDR2 SVGIG (reference sequence). V was clipped by 0 bases and J by 8 bases, with 13 bases between them. The CDR3 loop is CAWSVLGASGYTF. CDR3 DNA sequence: TGTGCCTGGAGTGTACTGGGGGCAAGCGGCTACACCTTC.

V gene TRBV7-9 combines with J gene TRBJ2-3; TRBD2 matches 8 bases. The CDR3 is made up of 14 amino acids. Germline V gene data show CDR1 as SEHNR and CDR2 as FQNEAQ (reference sequence). Unmatched junction bases numbered 7, after V lost 5 bases and J lost 6 bases. CDR3 protein: CASSLRGGADTQYF. The CDR3 region has the DNA TGTGCCAGCAGCCTCCGGGGGGGCGCTGATACGCAGTATTTT.

The chain links TRBV4-2 to TRBJ2-1, with TRBD1 matching 7 bases. V shed 4 bases, J shed 2 bases, and the junction held 5 bases outside the gene matches. CDR1 and CDR2 from the germline V gene are LGHNA and YNFKEQ. The CDR3 is 15 residues long. CDR3: CASSLMGQPYNEQFF. The CDR3 region has the DNA TGTGCCAGCAGCCTAATGGGACAGCCCTACAATGAGCAGTTCTTC.

V and J are TRBV6-1 and TRBJ1-5; D remains ambiguous. The CDR3 is made up of 15 amino acids. CDR1 is MNHNS, CDR2 SASEGT, per germline. V lost 3 bases, J lost 7 bases, and 16 bases lay in between. CDR3 coding DNA: TGTGCCAGCAGTGAGGGTACGGCGGGTGGACAGCCCCAGCATTTT. Its protein is CASSEGTAGGQPQHF.

The chain has TRBV6-5 and TRBJ2-1; 7 bases are a match to TRBD1. The V gene's germline CDR1 is MNHEY and CDR2 SVGAGI. The V and J ends lost 6 bases and 3 bases, in that order; junction bases with no gene match: 8. The CDR3 covers 15 residues. The CDR3 bases are TGTGCCAGCAGCAGACAGGGTGTCATCTACAATGAGCAGTTCTTC. This encodes CASSRQGVIYNEQFF.

The chain is built from TRBV7-9 and TRBJ2-5, with D maybe TRBD1 (6 bases). V dropped 2 bases and J dropped 4 bases, with 14 bases sitting between them. This CDR3 comprises 15 residues. Germline V gene lookup returns CDR1 SEHNR and CDR2 FQNEAQ (reference sequence). CDR3 in amino acids: CASSLLGQGLETQYF. For the CDR3, the DNA is TGTGCCAGCAGCTTACTCGGGCAGGGGTTAGAGACCCAGTACTTC.

The V and J genes are TRBV29-1 and TRBJ1-2; D might be TRBD1 (6 bases). Trimming left V 1 base short and J 4 bases short, with 10 bases between. Germline values: CDR1 SQVTM, CDR2 ANQGSEA. This CDR3 has 13 residues. CDR3 loop: CSVEGQGTYGYTF. The CDR3 nucleotides are TGCAGCGTTGAAGGGCAGGGGACCTATGGCTACACCTTC.

The chain has TRBV6-1 and TRBJ1-2; D is uncertain. Germline loops: CDR1 MNHNS, CDR2 SASEGT. The CDR3 contains 16 residues. V lost 4 bases and J 4 bases, leaving 19 bases between the germline ends. This CDR3 reads CASSAPRVERRYGYTF. The DNA for the CDR3 is TGTGCCAGCAGTGCTCCACGGGTAGAAAGGCGCTATGGCTACACCTTC.

V gene TRBV4-1 combines with J gene TRBJ1-5; 8 nucleotides line up with TRBD1. This CDR3 contains 15 residues. V lost 2 bases and J lost 6; bases outside the gene matches: 6. Germline CDR1 and CDR2: MGHRA and YSYEKL. The CDR3 is CASSQRQGFSQPQHF. DNA of the CDR3: TGCGCCAGCAGCCAACGACAGGGGTTTAGTCAGCCCCAGCATTTT.

The chain recombines TRBV27 with TRBJ1-2; 10 nucleotides agree with TRBD1. The CDR3 covers 18 residues. J was trimmed by 7 bases and V by 5 bases; bases with no gene match: 19. Per germline, CDR1 MNHEY and CDR2 SMNVEV (reference sequence). In DNA, the CDR3 is TGTGCCAGCAGTCCCCAGGGGACAGGGGATTATTATCTCAGTGGCTACACCTTC. It yields the protein CASSPQGTGDYYLSGYTF.

The chain is built from TRBV14 and TRBJ2-1, with 8 bases matching TRBD2. The CDR3 has 15 residues. Unmatched junction bases numbered 5, after V lost 3 bases and J lost 4 bases. Per the germline V gene, CDR1 is SGHDN and CDR2 is FVKESK. CDR3 residues: CASSQTGTRYNEQFF. CDR3 sequence (DNA): TGTGCCAGCAGCCAGACCGGGACTAGATACAATGAGCAGTTCTTC.

The chain is built from TRBV5-1 and TRBJ1-6; TRBD1 agrees at 9 bases. The CDR3 is 15 amino acids. CDR1 SGHRS and CDR2 YFSETQ come from the germline V gene. With 0 bases clipped from V and 7 bases from J, the junction kept 2 bases outside the gene matches. The CDR3 bases are TGCGCCAGCAGCTTGGCCGGGACAGGGAATTCACCCCTCCACTTT. Translation: CASSLAGTGNSPLHF.

The CDR3: CASSLNRGSYEQYF. CDR3 DNA: TGCGCCAGCAGCCTCAATAGGGGGTCCTACGAGCAGTACTTC. The gene calls are TRBV4-3 and TRBJ2-7, with D possibly being TRBD1 (6 bases). Trimming shortened V by 4 bases and J by 1 base, and 11 bases separated the two germline ends. The CDR3 is 14 residues long. CDR1 LGHNA and CDR2 YSLEER come from the germline V gene.

This clone was counted a single time. The CDR3 protein is CASRHVQGARTYEQYF. The CDR3 coding sequence is TGTGCCAGCAGACACGTACAGGGGGCGCGGACCTACGAGCAGTACTTC. J is TRBJ2-7 and V is TRBV28; 9 bases are shared with TRBD1. Unmatched junction bases numbered 11, after V lost 6 bases and J lost 2 bases. The V gene's germline CDR1 is MDHEN and CDR2 SYDVKM. CDR3 size: 16 residues.

The rearrangement uses TRBV29-1 and TRBJ2-3; 7 bases map to TRBD1. CDR1 SQVTM and CDR2 ANQGSEA come from the germline V gene. Trimming removed 3 bases from V and 0 bases from J; junction bases left unmatched: 12. This CDR3 has 17 residues. CDR3 residues: CSVDCDQDRASTDTQYF. In DNA form, the CDR3 reads TGCAGCGTTGATTGCGACCAAGACAGGGCTAGCACAGATACGCAGTATTTT.

The V and J genes are TRBV12-5 and TRBJ2-7; 9 bases agree with TRBD1. V lost 3 bases, J lost 3 bases, and 3 bases stayed unmatched. Germline V gene data show CDR1 as LGHNT and CDR2 as FRNRAP. The CDR3 is 14 residues long. CDR3 sequence: CASGFGTGYYEQYF. The DNA of the CDR3 is TGTGCTAGTGGTTTCGGGACAGGGTACTACGAGCAGTACTTC.